This T cell receptor (beta chain) derives from a study of cytomegalovirus exposure and HLA in healthy donors (TCRdb year 2017). About the study as a whole: The 500 to 800 repertoires of the first cohort and the roughly 120 validation repertoires were produced on the same platform, according to a later analysis. The study aimed to test whether signatures of past pathogen exposure could be identified by cataloging public T cell receptors. Besides the first cohort of approximately 670 subjects, a separate validation cohort made up of 90 to 150 different subjects was used. The study combined high-throughput TCR immunosequencing, statistical association of individual TCRs with disease status, and machine learning to predict cytomegalovirus infection status.

Library preparation used the immunoSEQ multiplex PCR assay. Per the source publication's procedure: A statistical classification framework was built for diagnosing cytomegalovirus status from the catalog of TCR beta chain sequences. TCRdb provides this immuneACCESS table in a form limited to in-frame rearrangements. Some clones are lacking; in checked studies, under half of them reflect an unresolved V gene, and why the rest are absent is not known. The V and J calls and the clone size are those of that table, but D and trimming were determined from the DNA. This sample comprises 150,000 to 200,000 clones, less than 85% of them detected only once. The ten most abundant clones make up approximately 15% of the sample. The paper as a whole reports these results and caveats: The authors suggested that the approach could potentially be generalized to other disease states and immunological phenotypes. In both the original and validation cohorts, the classifier was reported to diagnose cytomegalovirus status with high specificity and sensitivity. A later analysis had no HLA typing for the validation cohort, so co-occurrence there was scored across all 120 or so repertoires. In vitro tests confirmed that three of the cytomegalovirus-associated TCR beta chains recognize cytomegalovirus antigens. Subsequent analysis determined that TCRs grouped into clusters in the first cohort also showed a tendency toward co-occurrence across the roughly 120 validation repertoires, and about 94% of cluster scores exceeded 0. While some public TCRs were present in many individuals, most TCR sequences turned up only very rarely across donors. The study listed 150 to 200 TCR beta chains as associated with cytomegalovirus.

The CDR3 numbers 13 residues from cysteine through phenylalanine. The kept DNA is CDR3 alone, 39 bases in frame from the first base. Cut back by 5 bases and 6 bases, the V and J ends lie 11 bases apart. Reading the germline V gene gives CDR1 SGHTA and CDR2 FQGTGA. This clone was found many times. Its antigen specificity is not known. There are no base qualities to consult, and no much larger clone falls within one base. Donors formed part of the validation cohort, which comprised about 120 subjects and was distinct from the first cohort of some 700 subjects. This receptor was obtained from a man aged 18 to 29 in good health and CMV-seropositive. Source material: PBMCs. The V and J genes are TRBV7-3 and TRBJ1-5; a confident D gene designation cannot be given. The sequenced DNA is TGTGCCAGCAGCCCAGCGGAGGGTCAGCCCCAGCATTTT. Translated, this gives CASSPAEGQPQHF.